This T cell receptor beta chain was captured by sequencing in a study of blood T cells in healthy people across ages. V lost 6 bases and J lost 7; bases outside the gene matches: 6. The CDR3 length is 13 residues. Together with a sample-barcoded 5' primer, a J-beta primer mix was included in a second PCR lasting roughly 6 to 12 cycles. MiXCR, applied by TCRdb to the 5' RACE reads, yields one record per CDR3 protein. Among roughly 700,000 distinct CDR3 sequences listed, over 45% were seen once. With regard to this clonotype: Its antigen is undetermined.

All donors came from Russia, were Caucasian and healthy, and spanned ages roughly 6 to 95. General study findings and limits: Strongly correlated with naive T cell percentage was TCR beta diversity. Per-million-T-cell TCR beta diversity fell roughly linearly with age.

The TCR was taken from a woman aged 60-75 years in good health. The V call is TRBV12-3 or TRBV12-4, the J call TRBJ2-1; TRBD2 matches at 7 bases. Material: blood. CDR3 DNA sequence: TGTGCCAGCAGGTCGGGCGGGAGTAATGAGCAGTTCTTC. Amino acids: CASRSGGSNEQFF.